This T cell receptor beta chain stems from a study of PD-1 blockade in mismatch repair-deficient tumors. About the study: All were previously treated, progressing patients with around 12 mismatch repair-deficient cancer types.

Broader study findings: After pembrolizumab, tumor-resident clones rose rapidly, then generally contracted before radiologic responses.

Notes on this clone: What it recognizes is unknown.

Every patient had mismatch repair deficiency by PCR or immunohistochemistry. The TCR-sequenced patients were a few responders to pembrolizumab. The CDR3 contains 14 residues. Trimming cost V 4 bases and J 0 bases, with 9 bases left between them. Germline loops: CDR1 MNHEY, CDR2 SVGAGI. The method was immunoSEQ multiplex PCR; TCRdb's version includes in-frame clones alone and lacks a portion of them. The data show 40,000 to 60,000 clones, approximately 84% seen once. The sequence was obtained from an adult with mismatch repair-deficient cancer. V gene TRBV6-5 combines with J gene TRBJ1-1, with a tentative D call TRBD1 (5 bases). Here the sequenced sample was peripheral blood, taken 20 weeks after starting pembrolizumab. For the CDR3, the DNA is TGTGCCAGCAGTTCGGGGGTGATGAACACTGAAGCTTTCTTT. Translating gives CASSSGVMNTEAFF.